Below, 3 T cell receptor beta chains from the same sample are listed, as sequenced in a study of T cell clusters in autoimmune cytopenias. TRB was amplified from about 270 ng of peripheral blood genomic DNA per sample. TRB rearrangements were amplified by touch-down multiplex PCR with mixed TRB-A/B primers. TCRdb reprocessed the multiplex PCR reads; each CDR3 protein has one entry and no DNA is given. The sample totals 12,000 or so distinct CDR3 sequences. Sequences were obtained from peripheral blood. These receptor sequences come from a human donor with an autoimmune cytopenia or autoimmune hepatitis (not recorded which).

According to its frequency, this clonotype is medium-sized (0.01 to 0.1%). CDR3 region: CASSSLTSGELFF. V usage is TRBV13 and J usage is TRBJ2-2. The CDR3 runs to 13 residues. Germline V gene data show CDR1 as PRHDT and CDR2 as FYEKMQ (reference sequence).

The rearrangement links TRBV19 to TRBJ2-1; TCRdb returns TRBD2, unconfirmable since there is no DNA. The CDR3 has 18 amino acids. The germline V gene encodes CDR1 LNHDA and CDR2 SQIVND (reference sequence). The CDR3 loop is CASSMGRLAVLLGNEQFF.

The chain links TRBV18 to TRBJ2-1; TCRdb calls TRBD1, which cannot be checked without DNA. Germline V lookup: CDR1 KGHSH, CDR2 LQKENI. The CDR3 is 17 amino acids. This CDR3 reads CASSPLTGGSSYNEQFF.